Below are 25 T cell receptor beta chains sequenced from a single sample in a study of T cell changes during pregnancy in multiple sclerosis. The assay was immunoSEQ multiplex PCR, and TCRdb's table has in-frame clones only and misses some. The table includes 45,000 to 60,000 clones, approximately 91% detected once. This sample comprised CD4+ T cells from peripheral blood mononuclear cells, obtained after pregnancy. These receptors all come from a female donor in good health, enrolled as a control in a pregnancy study.

The chain has TRBV7-2 and TRBJ1-4, with D possibly TRBD1 on 5 matching bases. CDR3 length: 14 amino acids. Germline lookup yields CDR1 SGHTA and CDR2 FQGNSA. Deletions cut 2 bases from V and 8 bases from J, with 12 bases between. CDR3 in DNA: TGTGCCAGCAGCTTACAGGGAGGAGAAGAAAAACTGTTTTTT. Residues: CASSLQGGEEKLFF.

The gene calls are TRBV19 and TRBJ1-2; D not certain. This CDR3 spans 13 amino acids. V lost 4 bases to trimming and J lost 8 bases, with 14 bases between them. Germline V gene sequence: CDR1 LNHDA, CDR2 SQIVND (reference sequence). As DNA, the CDR3 is TGTGCCAGTAGTACCGGATTAAAGGAGGGCTACACCTTC. Translating gives CASSTGLKEGYTF.

The J gene is TRBJ2-3, the V gene TRBV5-1; weak D call: TRBD2 (7 bases). This CDR3 is built from 14 residues. Germline values: CDR1 SGHRS, CDR2 YFSETQ. Trimming removed 2 bases at V and 4 bases at J, with 11 bases between. The CDR3 bases are TGCGCCAGCAGCTTAGGGGGGGTCCCAGATACGCAGTATTTT. Protein sequence: CASSLGGVPDTQYF.

The chain has TRBV29-1 and TRBJ2-2, with D possibly being TRBD1 (5 bases). Germline V gene data show CDR1 as SQVTM and CDR2 as ANQGSEA. V dropped 6 bases and J dropped 6 bases, with 11 bases sitting between them. The CDR3 is 12 residues long. CDR3 nucleotide sequence: TGCAGCGTCCCCCGACAGTCCGGGGAGCTGTTTTTT. This codes for CSVPRQSGELFF.

This chain joins TRBV28 and TRBJ1-2; D gene uncertain. CDR1 MDHEN and CDR2 SYDVKM come from the germline V gene. The CDR3 totals 13 residues. V dropped 8 bases and J dropped 5 bases, with 15 bases sitting between them. The CDR3 nucleotides read TGTGCCAGCTACGTAGAAAAGCGATATGGCTACACCTTC. The encoded protein is CASYVEKRYGYTF.

V is TRBV7-2 and J is TRBJ2-1; 12 bases fit TRBD2. The CDR3 totals 17 residues. Germline-derived CDR1 and CDR2 are SGHTA and FQGNSA. With V trimmed by 2 bases and J by 9 bases, 11 bases remained unmatched. This CDR3 is CASSLRMVSSGGGEQFF. DNA for the CDR3: TGTGCCAGCAGCTTACGGATGGTCTCTAGCGGGGGGGGTGAGCAGTTCTTC.

The chain links TRBV4-1 to TRBJ1-5, with 9 nucleotides matching TRBD1. The CDR3 sequence is 19 residues long. Germline V gene lookup returns CDR1 MGHRA and CDR2 YSYEKL. Trimming removed 1 base from V and 4 bases from J; junction bases left unmatched: 14. DNA for the CDR3: TGCGCCAGCAGCCAAGTCCAACTGGCCGGGACAGGGAAGAATCAGCCCCAGCATTTT. It translates to CASSQVQLAGTGKNQPQHF.

This clone was detected only once. This CDR3 reads CASSRTGYEQYF. The CDR3 region has the DNA TGTGCCAGCAGCCGTACGGGCTACGAGCAGTACTTC. The chain carries TRBV7-2 and TRBJ2-7; no firm D call. CDR1 is SGHTA, CDR2 FQGNSA, per germline. V was pared by 5 bases and J by 3 bases, with 8 bases between. The CDR3 covers 12 residues.

V usage is TRBV7-2 and J usage is TRBJ2-1, with D possibly matching TRBD2 (5 bases). Germline V gene lookup returns CDR1 SGHTA and CDR2 FQGNSA. The CDR3 runs to 14 residues. Deletions cut 3 bases from V and 4 bases from J, with 10 bases between. This chain's CDR3 is CASSFDYTYNEQFF. The CDR3 DNA sequence: TGTGCCAGCAGCTTTGACTATACATACAATGAGCAGTTCTTC.

The chain is built from TRBV7-9 and TRBJ1-1; D may be TRBD1 (6 bases). The CDR3 covers 13 residues. Germline V lookup: CDR1 SEHNR, CDR2 FQNEAQ (reference sequence). Trimming removed 7 bases at V and 5 bases at J, with 14 bases between. CDR3 protein: CASTVGARTEAFF. The CDR3 region has the DNA TGTGCCAGCACCGTGGGGGCCCGAACTGAAGCTTTCTTT.

J is TRBJ2-3 and V is TRBV28; maybe TRBD1 (5 bases). The V and J ends lost 8 bases and 7 bases respectively, with 16 bases between them. CDR1 is MDHEN, CDR2 SYDVKM, per germline. The CDR3 extends over 13 amino acids. CDR3 sequence (DNA): TGTGCCAGCGAGAGAACTTCAGGGTATACGCAGTATTTT. This gives the protein CASERTSGYTQYF.

This chain links TRBV19 with TRBJ2-1; 11 positions agree with TRBD2. CDR1 LNHDA and CDR2 SQIVND come from the germline V gene (reference sequence). V was pared by 3 bases and J by 3 bases, with 7 bases of the junction left unmatched. The CDR3 covers 17 residues. CDR3: CASSMSSLAGGYNEQFF. CDR3 coding DNA: TGTGCCAGTAGTATGTCCTCGCTAGCGGGGGGCTACAATGAGCAGTTCTTC.

The chain carries TRBV5-1 and TRBJ1-4; 10 nucleotides line up with TRBD1. Germline-derived CDR1 and CDR2 are SGHRS and YFSETQ. The CDR3 runs 14 residues. The J segment lost 7 bases and the V segment lost 4 bases, leaving 4 bases of the junction unmatched. CDR3 amino acids: CASSTGQGGEKLFF. The CDR3 DNA follows: TGCGCCAGCAGCACCGGACAGGGGGGTGAAAAACTGTTTTTT.

J is TRBJ1-2 and V is TRBV5-5; possibly TRBD1 for D (5 bases). This CDR3 is 13 amino acids long. With 4 bases removed from V and 4 bases from J, the gap between germline ends came to 11 bases. Per the germline V gene, CDR1 is SGHKS and CDR2 is YYEKEE (reference sequence). The CDR3 DNA sequence: TGTGCCAGCAGCCCGACAGACGGCTATGGCTACACCTTC. It yields the protein CASSPTDGYGYTF.

The J gene is TRBJ2-2, the V gene TRBV7-6; D is undetermined. Trimming removed 4 bases at V and 7 bases at J, with 7 bases between. The CDR3 extends over 12 amino acids. Germline CDR1 reads SGHVS; CDR2 reads FNYEAQ. The CDR3 here is CASSSRHGELFF. As DNA, the CDR3 is TGTGCCAGCAGCTCGAGGCACGGGGAGCTGTTTTTT.

The chain links TRBV7-2 to TRBJ2-7; 10 bases agree with TRBD1. The germline V gene has CDR1 SGHTA and CDR2 FQGNSA. The V gene end was trimmed by 6 bases and the J gene end by 0 bases; junction bases not matched to a gene: 5. The CDR3 has 15 residues. DNA of the CDR3: TGTGCCAGCAGTTCGCGGACAGGGGGCTCCTACGAGCAGTACTTC. The encoded protein is CASSSRTGGSYEQYF.

The CDR3 sequence: CASSQGLAGAHQYF. Here the CDR3 DNA reads TGTGCCAGCAGCCAAGGATTAGCGGGGGCCCATCAGTACTTC. The chain is built from TRBV6-5 and TRBJ2-4; TRBD2 matches at 9 bases. Germline V lookup: CDR1 MNHEY, CDR2 SVGAGI. The length of the CDR3 is 14 residues. The V and J ends lost 6 bases and 12 bases, in that order; junction bases with no gene match: 12.

The chain couples TRBV6-1 to TRBJ2-1; 11 bases agree with TRBD2. V shed 2 bases and J 3 bases; nucleotides not matched to a gene: 12. The CDR3 is 19 residues long. The germline gives CDR1 MNHNS, CDR2 SASEGT. CDR3 protein: CASSEWDSGGASFYNEQFF. The CDR3 DNA sequence: TGTGCCAGCAGTGAATGGGATAGCGGGGGGGCGTCTTTCTACAATGAGCAGTTCTTC.

The genes are TRBV19 and TRBJ1-2, with TRBD1 matching 7 bases. CDR1 LNHDA and CDR2 SQIVND come from the germline V gene (reference sequence). V trimming: 7 bases; J trimming: 6 bases; junction bases outside the gene matches: 14. The length of the CDR3 is 15 residues. The CDR3 nucleotides read TGTGCCAGTACGGCGGCAGGGGGTTTGAAGGATGGCTACACCTTC. Amino acids: CASTAAGGLKDGYTF.

The chain links TRBV7-3 to TRBJ1-1, with a possible D match to TRBD1 (6 bases). This CDR3 comprises 13 residues. V was clipped by 5 bases and J by 4 bases, with 11 bases between them. CDR1 is SGHTA, CDR2 FQGTGA, per germline. CDR3 DNA: TGTGCCAGCAGCGGGCGGGGGGCCACTGAAGCTTTCTTT. Translation gives CASSGRGATEAFF.

This rearrangement joins TRBV27 to TRBJ2-7; D is possibly TRBD1 (7 bases). V was clipped by 2 bases and J by 7 bases, with 9 bases between them. Germline values: CDR1 MNHEY, CDR2 SMNVEV (reference sequence). CDR3 size: 12 residues. Written as DNA, the CDR3 is TGTGCCAGCAGTTTACCAGGGGGGGAGCAGTACTTC. Encoded protein: CASSLPGGEQYF.

The chain employs TRBV19 and TRBJ2-7, with TRBD2 as a possible D gene (6 bases). Germline V gene data show CDR1 as LNHDA and CDR2 as SQIVND (reference sequence). The germline V and J ends were trimmed by 1 base and 0 bases, with 10 bases remaining between them. The CDR3 is made up of 15 amino acids. CDR3 nucleotide sequence: TGTGCCAGTAGTATAGCGGGGGAGCCCTCCTACGAGCAGTACTTC. It yields the protein CASSIAGEPSYEQYF.

This clone turned up a few times. The rearrangement joins TRBV6-5 to TRBJ1-2, with 7 bases identical to TRBD1. There are 15 residues in the CDR3. V lost 6 bases and J lost 8; bases outside the gene matches: 15. CDR1 and CDR2 from the germline V gene are MNHEY and SVGAGI. The CDR3 reads CASRGRADRAWGYTF. The CDR3 DNA reads TGTGCCAGCAGGGGAAGGGCCGACAGGGCATGGGGCTACACCTTC.

Of note for this clone: Other DNA sequences in the sample encode the same CDR3. This chain uses TRBV6-5 with TRBJ2-3; D gene ambiguous. From germline, CDR1 is MNHEY and CDR2 SVGAGI. V dropped 5 bases and J dropped 0 bases, with 3 bases sitting between them. CDR3 length: 12 amino acids. DNA of the CDR3: TGTGCCAGCAGTCAGAGCACAGATACGCAGTATTTT. Protein: CASSQSTDTQYF.

This CDR3 reads CASSRDRVDEKLFF. The DNA of the CDR3 is TGTGCCAGCAGCCGGGACAGGGTTGATGAAAAACTGTTTTTT. The chain joins TRBV6-1 to TRBJ1-4; TRBD1 matches 9 bases. Germline lookup yields CDR1 MNHNS and CDR2 SASEGT. This CDR3 spans 14 amino acids. Trimming took 6 bases from V and 6 from J; bases not matched to a gene: 5.